A single sample gave rise to the 16 T cell receptor beta chains below, sequenced in a study of blood T cell repertoires in COVID-19. This table comes from immunoSEQ multiplex PCR, and its TCRdb copy is limited to in-frame clones, with some not included. The repertoire has about 100,000 clones, 75% to 95% of them found once; the top ten carry approximately 6%. What was sequenced was peripheral blood. The receptors here all came from a human donor in a cohort sampled during active COVID-19.

V is TRBV9 and J is TRBJ2-5; 12 bases line up with TRBD2. From germline, CDR1 is SGDLS and CDR2 YYNGEE. J was trimmed by 5 bases and V by 0 bases; bases with no gene match: 5. The CDR3 spans 16 residues. The CDR3, as DNA: TGTGCCAGCAGCGTAGGATCTAGCGGGAGGGCGGAGACCCAGTACTTC. It specifies CASSVGSSGRAETQYF.

The J gene is TRBJ1-2, the V gene TRBV28; D remains unclear. CDR1 is MDHEN, CDR2 SYDVKM, per germline. The V end was cut by 4 bases, the J end by 3 bases, with 6 bases between. The CDR3 is 12 residues long. The CDR3 is CASSSPYYGYTF. The DNA of the CDR3 is TGTGCCAGCAGTTCCCCGTACTATGGCTACACCTTC.

The chain joins TRBV6-5 to TRBJ2-7; 12 positions agree with TRBD1. V lost 4 bases, J lost 6 bases, and 7 bases stayed unmatched. Germline loops: CDR1 MNHEY, CDR2 SVGAGI. This CDR3 contains 15 residues. CDR3 amino acids: CASSSLGTGGLEQYF. The CDR3 nucleotides read TGTGCCAGCAGTTCGCTCGGGACAGGGGGCCTCGAGCAGTACTTC.

The chain joins TRBV28 to TRBJ1-5; TRBD1 matches 10 bases. V trimming: 8 bases; J trimming: 0 bases; junction bases outside the gene matches: 10. CDR1 and CDR2 from the germline V gene are MDHEN and SYDVKM. The CDR3 has 17 amino acids. Written as DNA, the CDR3 is TGTGCCAGCTGGCGACAGGGGGCCTCTTATAGCAATCAGCCCCAGCATTTT. This gives the protein CASWRQGASYSNQPQHF.

The chain uses TRBV7-2 and TRBJ2-5; tentatively, D is TRBD2 (5 bases). This CDR3 spans 14 amino acids. The germline V and J ends were trimmed by 6 bases and 6 bases, with 17 bases remaining between them. Germline V CDR1 and CDR2: SGHTA, FQGNSA. The CDR3 loop is CASSPDLRGKTQYF. The CDR3 DNA sequence: TGTGCCAGCAGTCCCGACCTCCGGGGAAAGACCCAGTACTTC.

This chain links TRBV19 with TRBJ1-5; 7 bases align to TRBD1. Losses at the gene ends were 6 bases for V and 3 bases for J; bases not matched to a gene: 8. The V gene's germline CDR1 is LNHDA and CDR2 SQIVND (reference sequence). The CDR3 consists of 15 residues. CDR3 sequence reads: CASSMGRGINQPQHF. The CDR3 region has the DNA TGTGCCAGTAGCATGGGCAGGGGGATCAATCAGCCCCAGCATTTT.

The chain is built from TRBV29-1 and TRBJ1-3, with TRBD1 as a possible D gene (5 bases). The CDR3 is made up of 16 amino acids. The V and J ends lost 4 bases and 0 bases respectively, with 16 bases between them. CDR1 and CDR2 from the germline V gene are SQVTM and ANQGSEA. CDR3 residues: CSVAGMTASSGNTIYF. The CDR3 region has the DNA TGCAGCGTTGCAGGGATGACAGCCTCCTCTGGAAACACCATATATTTT.

V is TRBV7-6 and J is TRBJ1-1; 8 bases match TRBD1. J lost 11 bases, V lost 1 base, and 12 bases had no gene match. CDR1 is SGHVS and CDR2 is FNYEAQ in the germline V gene. This CDR3 has 15 amino acids. The CDR3 DNA reads as TGTGCCAGCAGCTTAGGTGCCTTGGGACAGGTCACGGCTTTCTTT. Its protein is CASSLGALGQVTAFF. The variable domain in full, completed from reference TRBV7-6 and TRBJ1-1, reads GAGVSQSPRYKVTKRGQDVALRCDPISGHVSLYWYRQALGQGPEFLTYFNYEAQQDKSGLPNDRFSAERPEGSISTLTIQRTEQRDSAMYRCASSLGALGQVTAFFGQGTRLTVV.

The chain uses TRBV7-3 and TRBJ2-3; 11 nucleotides match TRBD2. This CDR3 comprises 15 residues. After removal of 4 bases from V and 2 bases from J, the junction contained 2 bases not matched to a gene. Per germline, CDR1 SGHTA and CDR2 FQGTGA. For the CDR3, the DNA is TGTGCCAGCAGCTCTAGCGGGGGGTCCACAGATACGCAGTATTTT. It specifies CASSSSGGSTDTQYF.

The V and J genes are TRBV28 and TRBJ2-1, with 13 bases lining up with TRBD2. Trimming cost V 4 bases and J 6 bases; bases outside gene matches: 27. The CDR3 contains 23 residues. Germline-derived CDR1 and CDR2 are MDHEN and SYDVKM. The CDR3 sequence: CASSSPDRGELAGGPVRSNEQFF. The DNA for the CDR3 is TGTGCCAGCAGTTCCCCGGACAGGGGGGAACTAGCGGGAGGGCCGGTTAGATCCAATGAGCAGTTCTTC.

The genes are TRBV28 and TRBJ1-5; maybe TRBD1 (5 bases). The germline V gene has CDR1 MDHEN and CDR2 SYDVKM. The CDR3 spans 15 residues. V gave up 5 bases and J gave up 5 bases, with 16 bases separating them. The CDR3 DNA reads as TGTGCCAGCAGTCTGACGTCAGGGAGGCATCAGCCCCAGCATTTT. Protein: CASSLTSGRHQPQHF.

V gene TRBV15 combines with J gene TRBJ1-5; D remains ambiguous. Deletions cut 2 bases from V and 6 bases from J, with 14 bases between. The germline V gene encodes CDR1 LNHNV and CDR2 YYDKDF (reference sequence). CDR3 length: 15 residues. The CDR3 reads CATSRLTRDRQPQHF. DNA of the CDR3: TGTGCCACCAGCAGACTGACCCGGGATCGTCAGCCCCAGCATTTT.

This clone has just one count. V gene TRBV7-8 combines with J gene TRBJ1-2; 10 bases are a match to TRBD1. The CDR3 covers 16 residues. Unmatched junction bases numbered 11, after V lost 5 bases and J lost 5 bases. Per germline, CDR1 SGHVS and CDR2 FQNEAQ. CDR3 bases: TGTGCCAGCAGCCAGCCGGGACAGGGGAATAAGTATGGCTACACCTTC. Encoded protein: CASSQPGQGNKYGYTF.

The rearrangement joins TRBV11-2 to TRBJ1-2, with D unresolved. Germline lookup yields CDR1 SGHAT and CDR2 FQNNGV. This CDR3 comprises 12 residues. Deletions cut 5 bases from V and 1 base from J, with 5 bases between. The CDR3 here is CASSPFNYGYTF. DNA of the CDR3: TGTGCCAGCAGCCCCTTTAACTATGGCTACACCTTC. Variable domain in full (rest from reference TRBV11-2 and TRBJ1-2): EAGVAQSPRYKIIEKRQSVAFWCNPISGHATLYWYQQILGQGPKLLIQFQNNGVVDDSQLPKDRFSAERLKGVDSTLKIQPAKLEDSAVYLCASSPFNYGYTFGSGTRLTVV.

The chain uses TRBV2 and TRBJ1-5; 7 bases are shared with TRBD1. Germline V lookup: CDR1 SNHLY, CDR2 FYNNEI. Germline trimming cut 5 bases from V and 0 bases from J; bases unmatched to any gene: 10. This CDR3 region has 17 residues. The CDR3 region is CASSFYPGGNSNQPQHF. The CDR3 DNA follows: TGTGCCAGCAGTTTTTACCCAGGGGGAAATAGCAATCAGCCCCAGCATTTT.

The sample holds one count of this clone. Other DNA sequences in the sample encode the same CDR3. The rearrangement uses TRBV11-2 and TRBJ2-7; D gene uncertain. V lost 6 bases to trimming and J lost 2 bases, with 5 bases between them. CDR1 SGHAT and CDR2 FQNNGV come from the germline V gene. The CDR3 is 11 amino acids. This CDR3 reads CASSSTYEQYF. CDR3 DNA sequence: TGTGCCAGCAGTTCTACCTACGAGCAGTACTTC.